The 18 T cell receptor beta chains reported below all come from one sample, sequenced in a study of blood T cell repertoires in COVID-19 (dated by TCRdb to the early 2020s). Library preparation was by the immunoSEQ multiplex PCR assay. TCRdb provides this immuneACCESS table in a form limited to in-frame rearrangements. Some clones are lacking; in checked studies, under half of them reflect an unresolved V gene, and why the rest are absent is not known. This sample has some 330,000 clones in its table, and around 86% of those were observed once. Over 3.5% of the sample rests with the top ten. Sequenced input: PBMCs or T cells enriched from blood (not recorded which). Receptor source: a man younger than 45 who had recovered from COVID-19.

V and J are TRBV30 and TRBJ1-3, with D possibly being TRBD1 (6 bases). V shed 5 bases and J shed 5 bases, with 19 bases lying between them. The germline gives CDR1 GTSNPN, CDR2 SVGIG (reference sequence). This CDR3 region has 15 residues. This chain's CDR3 is CAWERQGWVRNTIYF. The CDR3 coding sequence is TGTGCCTGGGAACGCCAGGGGTGGGTGAGAAACACCATATATTTT.

A single count supports this clone. This sequence joins TRBV30 and TRBJ2-3; 8 bases align to TRBD2. The germline V gene has CDR1 GTSNPN and CDR2 SVGIG (reference sequence). J was trimmed by 6 bases and V by 0 bases; bases with no gene match: 17. The CDR3 length is 18 residues. The CDR3 spells CAWSVRRTSGRIWDTQYF. CDR3 nucleotides: TGTGCCTGGAGTGTACGACGGACGAGCGGGAGAATTTGGGATACGCAGTATTTT.

The chain joins TRBV3-1 (or the pseudogene TRBV3-2) to TRBJ1-5; D call uncertain. Trimming stripped 3 bases from V and 2 bases from J, with 11 bases between. This CDR3 contains 15 residues. Germline-derived CDR1 and CDR2 are LGHDT and YNNKEL (reference sequence). The CDR3 nucleotides are TGTGCCAGCAGCCATGGACTGTCTGGCAATCAGCCCCAGCATTTT. Residues: CASSHGLSGNQPQHF.

The chain has TRBV7-8 and TRBJ2-1; 12 bases agree with TRBD2. V trimming: 3 bases; J trimming: 12 bases; junction bases outside the gene matches: 12. The germline V gene has CDR1 SGHVS and CDR2 FQNEAQ. This CDR3 contains 16 residues. The CDR3 sequence: CASSFQRLAGGLRQFF. CDR3 nucleotides: TGTGCCAGCAGCTTCCAGAGGCTAGCGGGGGGGCTTAGGCAGTTCTTC.

This clone was counted a single time. The rearrangement links TRBV7-2 to TRBJ2-7; 10 bases match TRBD1. CDR3 length: 14 amino acids. Per germline, CDR1 SGHTA and CDR2 FQGNSA. V shed 5 bases, J shed 7 bases, and the junction held 8 bases outside the gene matches. The CDR3 DNA reads as TGTGCCAGCAGCCTCCGACAGGGGGCGCAAGAGCAGTACTTC. Translating gives CASSLRQGAQEQYF. The full variable domain, in which reference TRBV7-2 and TRBJ2-7 provide the parts outside the CDR3, is GAGVSQSPSNKVTEKGKDVELRCDPISGHTALYWYRQSLGQGLEFLIYFQGNSAPDKSGLPSDRFSAERTGGSVSTLTIQRTQQEDSAVYLCASSLRQGAQEQYFGPGTRLTVT.

The chain recombines TRBV7-9 with TRBJ2-1; TRBD2 agrees at 10 bases. The CDR3 totals 18 residues. In germline, CDR1 is SEHNR, CDR2 FQNEAQ (reference sequence). J gave up 0 bases and V 7 bases, and 12 bases lay outside the gene matches. CDR3: CASTLSPASGGSYNEQFF. The CDR3 coding sequence is TGTGCCAGCACCCTAAGTCCCGCTAGCGGGGGCTCCTACAATGAGCAGTTCTTC.

CDR3 loop: CASSVRDSQNPYEQYF. The CDR3 bases are TGCGCCAGCAGCGTCCGGGACAGCCAGAACCCCTACGAGCAGTACTTC. This chain uses TRBV5-1 with TRBJ2-7, with 7 positions matching TRBD1. V shed 4 bases and J 2 bases; nucleotides not matched to a gene: 12. Looked up from germline, CDR1 is SGHRS and CDR2 is YFSETQ. The CDR3 length is 16 residues.

The chain uses TRBV5-1 and TRBJ1-3; a weak D match, TRBD1 (6 bases). Between the trimmed V and J ends, which lost 4 bases and 0 bases, there was a span of 17 bases. This CDR3 comprises 17 residues. Germline V gene sequence: CDR1 SGHRS, CDR2 YFSETQ. For the CDR3, the DNA is TGCGCCAGCAGCCTTCGACAGGTTGGGGTCTCTGGAAACACCATATATTTT. This codes for CASSLRQVGVSGNTIYF.

This chain joins TRBV6-6 and TRBJ1-1; 7 bases fit TRBD1. Trimming at V came to 7 bases and at J to 12 bases, leaving 11 bases not matched to a gene. Germline V gene sequence: CDR1 MNHNY, CDR2 SVGAGI (reference sequence). The CDR3 is 12 amino acids. This CDR3 is CASTWETGYPFF. CDR3 in DNA: TGTGCCAGCACCTGGGAGACAGGGTATCCTTTCTTT.

This clone was seen only once. The chain has TRBV21-1 and TRBJ1-5. TRBV21-1 is designated a pseudogene. CDR3 size: 13 residues. The CDR3: CATPAEANQPQHF. The CDR3 DNA is TGTGCCACCCCCGCGGAGGCAAATCAGCCCCAGCATTTT.

The rearrangement links TRBV30 to TRBJ2-5; D possibly corresponds to TRBD2 (6 bases). CDR3 length: 14 amino acids. CDR1 and CDR2 from the germline V gene are GTSNPN and SVGIG (reference sequence). V was cut by 8 bases and J by 2 bases, with 18 bases left in between. CDR3 sequence: CALIPEGRQETQYF. CDR3 in DNA: TGTGCCCTTATTCCGGAGGGGAGGCAAGAGACCCAGTACTTC.

The DNA of the CDR3 is TGTGCCAGCACCTCCCTCAGGGGGAACTCCTACGAGCAGTACTTC. Translated, it gives CASTSLRGNSYEQYF. J is TRBJ2-7 and V is TRBV2; TRBD1 agrees at 7 bases. V dropped 7 bases and J dropped 0; count of bases not matched to a gene: 9. Germline V CDR1 and CDR2: SNHLY, FYNNEI. The CDR3 loop spans 15 amino acids.

This clone has just one count. The chain recombines TRBV28 with TRBJ1-2, with unresolved D. With 2 bases removed from V and 3 bases from J, the gap between germline ends came to 13 bases. CDR1 is MDHEN and CDR2 is SYDVKM in the germline V gene. The length of the CDR3 is 15 residues. The CDR3 region has the DNA TGTGCCAGCAGTTTAGTGGAGGACGTAGACTATGGCTACACCTTC. Its protein product is CASSLVEDVDYGYTF.

This chain uses TRBV24-1 with TRBJ2-7; 7 nucleotides match TRBD1. This CDR3 region has 12 residues. With 3 bases clipped from V and 6 bases from J, the junction kept 1 base outside the gene matches. Germline lookup yields CDR1 KGHDR and CDR2 SFDVKD. The DNA of the CDR3 is TGTGCCACCAGTGATCGACAGGGCGAGCAGTACTTC. It translates to CATSDRQGEQYF.

With regard to this clone: A read error may be the cause here, since a much bigger clone is one base away. The V and J genes are TRBV5-1 and TRBJ1-6, with 7 bases identical to TRBD1. Germline V gene data show CDR1 as SGHRS and CDR2 as YFSETQ. After removal of 3 bases from V and 5 bases from J, the junction contained 2 bases not matched to a gene. This CDR3 has 14 residues. CDR3 DNA sequence: TGCGCCAGCAGCTACGGGACAGATAATTCACCCCTCCACTTT. As protein: CASSYGTDNSPLHF.

The V and J genes are TRBV5-1 and TRBJ2-1; TRBD2 matches 13 bases. This CDR3 is 14 amino acids long. The germline V gene has CDR1 SGHRS and CDR2 YFSETQ. J gave up 6 bases and V 6 bases, and 3 bases lay outside the gene matches. DNA of the CDR3: TGCGCCAGCAATAGACTAGCGGGAGGCAATGAGCAGTTCTTC. Protein: CASNRLAGGNEQFF.

In its sample, this clone was seen once. J is TRBJ2-1 and V is TRBV14; 8 nucleotides align to TRBD1. CDR1 and CDR2 from the germline V gene are SGHDN and FVKESK. There are 15 residues in the CDR3. V dropped 1 base and J dropped 9; count of bases not matched to a gene: 8. The CDR3 DNA reads TGTGCCAGCAGCCAAGTTCAGGGGGCGAGGGGTGAGCAGTTCTTC. Amino acid sequence: CASSQVQGARGEQFF.

Only a few counts were recorded for this clone. This chain links TRBV4-2 with TRBJ2-2; D possibly corresponds to TRBD2 (6 bases). The CDR3 is 17 residues long. Trimming shortened V by 3 bases and J by 1 base, and 15 bases separated the two germline ends. Per the germline V gene, CDR1 is LGHNA and CDR2 is YNFKEQ. CDR3 nucleotides: TGTGCCAGCAGCCACCCCGCCGGGGGTAGGAACACCGGGGAGCTGTTTTTT. Translating gives CASSHPAGGRNTGELFF.